These T cell receptor beta chains were read from a single sample in a study of blood T cell repertoires in COVID-19. Measured with immunoSEQ multiplex PCR; TCRdb has only the in-frame clones, and not every one. The sample lists more than 300,000 clones, roughly 90% seen once, with around a sixth in the top ten. The sample taken for sequencing was PBMCs or T cells enriched from blood (not recorded which). The receptors shown here come from a woman aged 25-40 years who had recovered from COVID-19. The CDR3 runs from the conserved cysteine through the conserved F or W. D genes are given only for firm matches. Only some rows state a clone size, as once, few, many or a class for expanded clones.

>.|15|TRBJ1-2|.|TRBV5-1
TGCGCCAGCAGCTTGGCCCCAGGGGTAACCTATGGCTACACCTTC
CASSLAPGVTYGYTF
>.|12|TRBJ2-7|.|TRBV11-2
TGTGCCAGCAGCTCGGGACTCTACGAGCAGTACTTC
CASSSGLYEQYF
>once|15|TRBJ1-1|TRBD1|TRBV6-5
TGTGCCAGCAGTTCCTACAGGGGGCGCGGCACTGAAGCTTTCTTT
CASSSYRGRGTEAFF
>.|16|TRBJ1-5|TRBD1|TRBV4-2
TGTGCCAGCGACCTAAGGGGGCATACTAGCAATCAGCCCCAGCATTTT
CASDLRGHTSNQPQHF
>.|17|TRBJ2-1|TRBD2|TRBV11-2
TGTGCCAGCAGCTTCGGGGGAGCGGGGGGGCGTTACAATGAGCAGTTCTTC
CASSFGGAGGRYNEQFF
>.|15|TRBJ2-3|.|TRBV12-5
TGTGCTAGTGGTTTGTTTCTCCGCGGCACAGATACGCAGTATTTT
CASGLFLRGTDTQYF
>.|12|TRBJ1-2|TRBD1|TRBV28
TGTGCCATAAGGACAGGGGGCTATGGCTACACCTTC
CAIRTGGYGYTF
>.|13|TRBJ1-5|.|TRBV2
TGTGCCAGCAATCAGGGGAGCAATCAGCCCCAGCATTTT
CASNQGSNQPQHF
>.|14|TRBJ2-7|TRBD1|TRBV19
TGTGCCAGTAGTATGATCGGGACAGTTTACGAGCAGTACTTC
CASSMIGTVYEQYF
>.|15|TRBJ2-7|TRBD1|TRBV19
TGTGCCAGTAGTACCATCGACAGGGGACTCTACGAGCAGTACTTC
CASSTIDRGLYEQYF
>.|13|TRBJ2-1|.|TRBV15
TGTGCCACCGGGCGGGGGCGGTACAATGAGCAGTTCTTC
CATGRGRYNEQFF
>.|15|TRBJ1-5|TRBD1|TRBV6-6
TGTGCCAGCAGACCCGGGACAGGGGACGTTCAGCCCCAGCATTTT
CASRPGTGDVQPQHF
>.|11|TRBJ1-1|.|TRBV24-1
TGTGCCACTAGGACCCTAGGGGGAGCTTTCTTT
CATRTLGGAFF
>.|16|TRBJ2-7|TRBD2|TRBV5-1
TGCGCCAGCACTCGGGAAGGGACTAGGCTTTTTTGGGAGCAGTACTTC
CASTREGTRLFWEQYF
>.|14|TRBJ1-2|TRBD1|TRBV9
TGTGCCAGCAGCGGAGGGGACAGGTTCTCTGGCTACACCTTC
CASSGGDRFSGYTF
>.|14|TRBJ2-3|TRBD2|TRBV19
TGTGCCAGCGAGCGGGGGGGCCGTTCAGATACGCAGTATTTT
CASERGGRSDTQYF
>.|15|TRBJ2-3|.|TRBV11-3
TGTGCCAGCAGCTTGGGAGCAGTCAGCACAGATACGCAGTATTTT
CASSLGAVSTDTQYF
>few|12|TRBJ2-7|TRBD2|TRBV6-6
TGTGCCAGCAATTCTCAGCGGGGGAAGCAGTACTTC
CASNSQRGKQYF
>.|15|TRBJ2-5|TRBD1|TRBV28
TGTGCCAGCAGCACTAGACAGGGGGCGCGGGAGACCCAGTACTTC
CASSTRQGARETQYF
>once|13|TRBJ2-7|.|TRBV19
TGTGCCAGCACAGGGAGCATCGGTGGTTATTGGTACTTC
CASTGSIGGYWYF
>.|20|TRBJ1-1|.|TRBV4-3
TGCGCCAGCAGCCCCGCGGTCGCGTCCGGGAGTGGGGGTTTGAACACTGAAGCTTTCTTT
CASSPAVASGSGGLNTEAFF
>.|14|TRBJ2-3|TRBD1|TRBV2
TGTGCCAGCGGCAGCACGGACAGGGTTAATACGCAGTATTTT
CASGSTDRVNTQYF
>.|15|TRBJ2-7|.|TRBV24-1
TGTGCCACCAGTGCAGGGGCGCTGGGCACCTACGAGCAGTACTTC
CATSAGALGTYEQYF
>.|17|TRBJ2-1|TRBD1|TRBV7-2
TGTGCCAGCAGTCCTATGATGGGGACAGGGGCCTACAATGAGCAGTTCTTC
CASSPMMGTGAYNEQFF
>.|15|TRBJ2-7|TRBD2|TRBV5-6
TGTGCCAGCAGCTTGGAGGGAGGGTTCTTAAGCGAGCAGTACTTC
CASSLEGGFLSEQYF
>.|13|TRBJ2-2|.|TRBV27
TGTGCCAGCAGACAGGTGAACACCGGGGAGCTGTTTTTT
CASRQVNTGELFF
>few|15|TRBJ1-3|TRBD1|TRBV24-1
TGTGCCACCAGTGATACCGGACAGGGCCAAAACACCATATATTTT
CATSDTGQGQNTIYF
>.|14|TRBJ2-7|TRBD2|TRBV7-3
TGTGCCAGCAGCTCCACCGGGACTAGCGACGAGCAGTACTTC
CASSSTGTSDEQYF
>.|19|TRBJ2-1|TRBD2|TRBV7-2
TGTGCCAGCAGCTTAAGGAGGCCTAGCGGGGTTCCCGTGGCCAATGAGCAGTTCTTC
CASSLRRPSGVPVANEQFF
>.|12|TRBJ2-2|.|TRBV28
TGTGCCAGCAGTTTCTACGCCGGGGAGCTGTTTTTT
CASSFYAGELFF
>.|12|TRBJ1-2|.|TRBV2
TGTGCCAGCGGGGCCCTAGGAGATGGCTACACCTTC
CASGALGDGYTF
>.|12|TRBJ2-5|.|TRBV7-2
TGTGCCAGCAGCTCAGGGGTAGGAACCCAGTACTTC
CASSSGVGTQYF
>.|12|TRBJ2-1|.|TRBV12-3/TRBV12-4
TGTGCCAGCAGTTCGCAGTACAATGAGCAGTTCTTC
CASSSQYNEQFF
>.|17|TRBJ2-3|TRBD2|TRBV4-2
TGTGCCAGCAGCCAAGATGGCGGGGGGGCTGAGACAGATACGCAGTATTTT
CASSQDGGGAETDTQYF
>.|14|TRBJ2-3|TRBD2|TRBV19
TGTGCCAGTAGTCGGACTAGCGACAGGGATACGCAGTATTTT
CASSRTSDRDTQYF
>.|13|TRBJ1-1|.|TRBV5-1
TGCGCCAGCAGCTTGGCCCGGAACACTGAAGCTTTCTTT
CASSLARNTEAFF
>.|15|TRBJ1-2|TRBD1|TRBV6-5
TGTGCCAGCAGTTACGGGCAGGGGGAGCACTATGGCTACACCTTC
CASSYGQGEHYGYTF
>.|15|TRBJ1-4|.|TRBV7-9
TGTGCCAGCAGCTTAGCGCTGTCGGGTAATGAAAAACTGTTTTTT
CASSLALSGNEKLFF
>.|13|TRBJ1-1|TRBD1|TRBV13
TGTGCCAGCAGCCCACCAGGGGGCACTGAAGCTTTCTTT
CASSPPGGTEAFF
>.|15|TRBJ2-4|TRBD2|TRBV19
TGTGCCAGTAGTGGTCCCGGGACTAGCATGTACATTCAGTACTTC
CASSGPGTSMYIQYF
>once|12|TRBJ1-1|TRBD1|TRBV6-2/TRBV6-3
TGTGCCAGCAGTTGGGGACAGGGGGAAGCTTTCTTT
CASSWGQGEAFF
>.|13|TRBJ2-2|.|TRBV30
TGTGCCTGGCAAACTACCCCGGCCGGGGAGCTGTTTTTT
CAWQTTPAGELFF
>.|18|TRBJ1-1|TRBD1|TRBV4-2
TGTGCCAGCAGCCAATATGAGGTCCGGGACAGCATGAACACTGAAGCTTTCTTT
CASSQYEVRDSMNTEAFF
>.|16|TRBJ2-5|TRBD2|TRBV25-1
TGTGCCAGCAGTGATCTCCATCGGGGGGGCCGCGAGACCCAGTACTTC
CASSDLHRGGRETQYF
>.|14|TRBJ2-7|TRBD2|TRBV5-1
TGCGCCAGCAGCACAGGACTAGAGCCCTACGAGCAGTACTTC
CASSTGLEPYEQYF
>.|10|TRBJ2-7|.|TRBV28
TGTGCCAGCAGTGTAGACGAGCAGTACTTC
CASSVDEQYF
>.|15|TRBJ1-2|.|TRBV4-3
TGCGCCAGCAGCCAAGAAAGGACAAATAACTATGGCTACACCTTC
CASSQERTNNYGYTF
>.|13|TRBJ2-7|.|TRBV6-5
TGTGCCAGCAGTTACTATAAGAGTTACGAGCAGTACTTC
CASSYYKSYEQYF
>once|13|TRBJ1-2|.|TRBV18
TGTGCCAGCTCACCGGGGGGGGACTATGGCTACACCTTC
CASSPGGDYGYTF
>once|13|TRBJ2-7|.|TRBV20-1
TGCAGTGCTAGTCCGCGGGCCGTCTACGAGCAGTACTTC
CSASPRAVYEQYF
>.|15|TRBJ1-5|.|TRBV6-1
TGTGCCAGCAGTGAATGGGCAGGGGTGAATCAGCCCCAGCATTTT
CASSEWAGVNQPQHF
>.|13|TRBJ2-3|.|TRBV7-2
TGTGCCAGCAGCTTACCTAGCACCGGGACGCAGTATTTT
CASSLPSTGTQYF
>.|14|TRBJ2-2|.|TRBV10-3
TGTGCCATCAGTGAGGACAAGAACACCGGGGAGCTGTTTTTT
CAISEDKNTGELFF
>.|13|TRBJ1-1|.|TRBV4-1
TGCGCCAGCAGCCAACGAGAGGGCACTGAAGCTTTCTTT
CASSQREGTEAFF
>.|15|TRBJ1-5|.|TRBV6-5
TGTGCCAGCCTATTAAAGGGGCAGGGCAATCAGCCCCAGCATTTT
CASLLKGQGNQPQHF
>few|14|TRBJ2-7|TRBD2|TRBV7-6
TGTGCCAGCAGCCGCGGACTAGCGGGGGACGAGCAGTACTTC
CASSRGLAGDEQYF
>.|17|TRBJ2-3|TRBD2|TRBV3-1/TRBV3-2
TGTGCCAGCAGCCCATTCAGCGGGAGAATCTCAGGGGATACGCAGTATTTT
CASSPFSGRISGDTQYF
>.|20|TRBJ2-1|TRBD1|TRBV7-9
TGTGCCAGCACGAGTGGTTTGCGAGGACAGGGGAAAAGAGGCTACAATGAGCAGTTCTTC
CASTSGLRGQGKRGYNEQFF
>few|14|TRBJ2-2|TRBD1|TRBV15
TGTGCCACCAGCAGGGGACAGTCCACCGGGGAGCTGTTTTTT
CATSRGQSTGELFF